What follows is one T cell receptor beta chain and its context. The source of the sample is a study of lymphopenia after photon versus proton radiotherapy. V trimming: 5 bases; J trimming: 6 bases; junction bases outside the gene matches: 10. Germline V gene lookup returns CDR1 SGHTA and CDR2 FQGTGA. The CDR3 runs to 16 residues. Sequencing used immunoSEQ multiplex PCR; TCRdb keeps in-frame clones, though not all of them. Of some 45,000 clones in the sample, around 81% are singletons; the top ten hold about 24%. Sample: peripheral blood, taken from a patient treated with proton-based radiotherapy. This receptor was taken from a woman between 65 and 79 years old with pancreatic cancer. J is TRBJ2-2 and V is TRBV7-3, with TRBD1 matching over 9 bases. The CDR3: CASSPVRDRVSGELFF. The CDR3 nucleotides read TGTGCCAGCAGCCCAGTCCGGGACAGGGTTTCCGGGGAGCTGTTTTTT.